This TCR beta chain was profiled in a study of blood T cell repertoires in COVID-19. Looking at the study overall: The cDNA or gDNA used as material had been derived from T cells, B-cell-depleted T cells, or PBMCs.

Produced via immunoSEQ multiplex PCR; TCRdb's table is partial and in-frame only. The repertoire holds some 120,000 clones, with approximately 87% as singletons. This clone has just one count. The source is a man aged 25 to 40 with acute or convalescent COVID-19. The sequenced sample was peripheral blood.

The CDR3 DNA sequence: TGTGCCAGCAGTGAATCTCGGGGGGCAGGGGAGACCCAGTACTTC. Amino acid sequence: CASSESRGAGETQYF. The rearrangement links TRBV2 to TRBJ2-5; a weak D match, TRBD2 (7 bases). This CDR3 comprises 15 residues. Trimming shortened V by 2 bases and J by 5 bases, and 15 bases separated the two germline ends. CDR1 and CDR2 from the germline V gene are SNHLY and FYNNEI.